This entry concerns a single TCR beta chain. V gave up 8 bases and J gave up 11 bases, with 16 bases separating them. The CDR3 length is 12 residues. Germline CDR1 and CDR2: MDHEN and SYDVKM. This sample was included in a study of cytomegalovirus exposure and HLA in healthy donors. Study at large: From donors who were HLA-typed, an early data release held around 80 million unique TCRs.

PCR amplification relied on 60 Vbeta primers (plus 13 Jbeta primers). Original handling: Tens of millions of unique TCR beta chains, 9 million to 12 million shared, were counted in a later analysis. Profiling relied on immunoSEQ multiplex PCR, and the TCRdb table lists in-frame clones only, not all of them. The DNA gave D and trimming, while V, J and clone size come from that table. The data contain about 180,000 clones, more than 70% of them seen just once; the ten biggest clones take up under 1.1%. The rearrangement uses TRBV28 and TRBJ2-4; possibly TRBD1 for D (6 bases). The material sequenced was PBMCs. The receptor was isolated from a man aged 25 to 45 in good health and CMV-seronegative. The CDR3 sequence: CASGDRRVVQYF. The DNA for the CDR3 is TGTGCCAGCGGCGACAGGCGGGTGGTTCAGTACTTC.